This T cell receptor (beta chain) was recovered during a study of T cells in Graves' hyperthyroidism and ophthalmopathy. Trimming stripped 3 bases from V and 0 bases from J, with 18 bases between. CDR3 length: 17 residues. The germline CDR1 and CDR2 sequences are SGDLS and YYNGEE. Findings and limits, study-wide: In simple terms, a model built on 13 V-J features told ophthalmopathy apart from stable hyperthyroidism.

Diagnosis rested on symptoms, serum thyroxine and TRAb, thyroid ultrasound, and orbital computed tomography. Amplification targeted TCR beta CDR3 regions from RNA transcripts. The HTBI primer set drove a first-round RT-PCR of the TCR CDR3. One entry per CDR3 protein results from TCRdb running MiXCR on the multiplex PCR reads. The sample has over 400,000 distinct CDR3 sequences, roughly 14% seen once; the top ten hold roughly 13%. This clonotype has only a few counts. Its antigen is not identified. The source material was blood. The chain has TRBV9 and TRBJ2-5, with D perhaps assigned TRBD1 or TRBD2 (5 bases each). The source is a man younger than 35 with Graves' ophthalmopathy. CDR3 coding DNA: TGTGCCAGCAGCGGGGCGCTGGGACCATGGGACCAAGAGACCCAGTACTTC. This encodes CASSGALGPWDQETQYF. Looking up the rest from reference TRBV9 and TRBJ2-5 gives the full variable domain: DSGVTQTPKHLITATGQRVTLRCSPRSGDLSVYWYQQSLDQGLQFLIQYYNGEERAKGNILERFSAQQFPDLHSELNLSSLELGDSALYFCASSGALGPWDQETQYFGPGTRLLVL.